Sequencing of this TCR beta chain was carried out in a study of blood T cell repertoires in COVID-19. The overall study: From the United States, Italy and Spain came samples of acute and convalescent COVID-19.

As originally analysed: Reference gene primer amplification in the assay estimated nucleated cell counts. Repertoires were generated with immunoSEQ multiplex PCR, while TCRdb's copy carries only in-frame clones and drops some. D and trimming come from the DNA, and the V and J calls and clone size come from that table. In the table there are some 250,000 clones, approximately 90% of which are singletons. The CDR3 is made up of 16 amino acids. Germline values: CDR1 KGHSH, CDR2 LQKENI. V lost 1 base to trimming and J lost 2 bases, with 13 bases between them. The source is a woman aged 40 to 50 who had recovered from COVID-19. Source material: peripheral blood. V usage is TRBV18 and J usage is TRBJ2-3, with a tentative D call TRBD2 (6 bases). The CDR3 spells CASSPLVGGTTDTQYF. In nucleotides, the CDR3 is TGTGCCAGCTCACCACTAGTGGGAGGAACCACAGATACGCAGTATTTT.